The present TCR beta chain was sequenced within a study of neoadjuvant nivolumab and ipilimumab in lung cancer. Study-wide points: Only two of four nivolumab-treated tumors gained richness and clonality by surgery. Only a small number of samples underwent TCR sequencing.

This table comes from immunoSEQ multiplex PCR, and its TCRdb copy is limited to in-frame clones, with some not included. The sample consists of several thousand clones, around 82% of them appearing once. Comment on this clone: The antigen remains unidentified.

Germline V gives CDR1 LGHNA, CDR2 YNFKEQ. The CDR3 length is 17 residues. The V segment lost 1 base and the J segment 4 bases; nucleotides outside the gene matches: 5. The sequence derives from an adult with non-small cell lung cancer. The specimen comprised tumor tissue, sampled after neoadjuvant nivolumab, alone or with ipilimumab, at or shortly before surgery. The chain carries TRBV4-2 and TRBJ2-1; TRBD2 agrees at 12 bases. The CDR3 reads CASSQGAGLAGYNEQFF. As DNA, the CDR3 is TGTGCCAGCAGCCAAGGTGCTGGACTAGCGGGGTACAATGAGCAGTTCTTC.